This TCR beta chain was identified during a study of radiation and T cells in renal cell carcinoma. Data came from immunoSEQ multiplex PCR; TCRdb stores just in-frame clones and leaves some out. Here the sample spans about 130,000 clones, more than 80% being singletons. The time point denotes: blood 2 weeks post-SBRT. Sample treatment: 15 Gy SBRT to primary tumor, nephrectomy 4 weeks later. CDR1 is LNHDA, CDR2 SQIVND, per germline (reference sequence). This CDR3 comprises 14 residues. V was shortened by 5 bases and J by 1 base, with 11 bases between the two germline ends. The chain uses TRBV19 and TRBJ1-1; D is possibly TRBD1 (6 bases). Sequenced material: blood, taken from a patient whose treatment included radiotherapy and nephrectomy. The TCR was taken from a woman in her sixties or seventies with renal cell carcinoma. CDR3 DNA sequence: TGTGCCAGTAGTGGTAGGACAGCGAACACTGAAGCTTTCTTT. It is translated as CASSGRTANTEAFF.